The 17 T cell receptor beta chains below come from one sample, sequenced in a study of T cells expressing NK-cell markers. TCRdb processed the 5' RACE reads again and assigns one entry to each CDR3 protein, with no DNA. Its table lists around 550,000 distinct CDR3 sequences. The source material was blood T cells: a sorted CD56 or NKG2C T cell subset, CD4+ or CD8+ T cells, or bulk PBMC T cells (not recorded which). The receptors were sampled from a man between 18 and 35 years old in good health.

The CDR3 region is CATGIAGAPEQFF. The rearrangement uses TRBV24-1 and TRBJ2-1; TCRdb lists TRBD2, though no DNA is available to test this call. The germline V gene has CDR1 KGHDR and CDR2 SFDVKD. The CDR3 runs to 13 residues.

The V and J genes are TRBV29-1 and TRBJ2-4; TCRdb lists TRBD1, though no DNA is available to test this call. The germline CDR1 and CDR2 sequences are SQVTM and ANQGSEA. This CDR3 is 13 amino acids long. CDR3 protein: CSAMAGWQNIQYF.

This chain links TRBV29-1 with TRBJ2-3; absent DNA, TCRdb's TRBD2 call cannot be checked. Germline V CDR1 and CDR2: SQVTM, ANQGSEA. The CDR3 is 14 amino acids. The CDR3 region is CSVGMRLSTDTQYF.

The chain carries TRBV5-1 and TRBJ1-2. CDR1 is SGHRS, CDR2 YFSETQ, per germline. The CDR3 has 11 residues. The CDR3 loop is CASIGSYGYTF. The variable domain in full, completed from reference TRBV5-1 and TRBJ1-2, reads KAGVTQTPRYLIKTRGQQVTLSCSPISGHRSVSWYQQTPGQGLQFLFEYFSETQRNKGNFPGRFSGRQFSNSRSEMNVSTLELGDSALYLCASIGSYGYTFGSGTRLTVV.

This chain joins TRBV20-1 and TRBJ2-1; the D call from TCRdb, TRBD2, cannot be confirmed without DNA. Germline lookup yields CDR1 DFQATT and CDR2 SNEGSKA (reference sequence). The CDR3 is 13 residues long. The CDR3 region is CSARDAAGPLQFF.

CDR3: CASSQDRWTQYF. This chain uses TRBV4-1 with TRBJ2-5. The CDR3 extends over 12 amino acids. Germline V CDR1 and CDR2: MGHRA, YSYEKL.

V is TRBV6-5 and J is TRBJ1-3; TCRdb gives TRBD1 as the D gene, but with no DNA this cannot be confirmed. Looked up from germline, CDR1 is MNHEY and CDR2 is SVGAGI. The CDR3 spans 16 residues. CDR3 amino acids: CASRYRDTPSGNTIYF.

The chain is built from TRBV15 and TRBJ2-5; checking the TCRdb D call of TRBD1 is not possible without DNA. The CDR3 has 16 amino acids. The V gene's germline CDR1 is LNHNV and CDR2 YYDKDF (reference sequence). CDR3 protein: CATSRDGGVRQETQYF. The entire variable domain, with the rest obtained from reference TRBV15 and TRBJ2-5, is as follows: DAMVIQNPRYQVTQFGKPVTLSCSQTLNHNVMYWYQQKSSQAPKLLFHYYDKDFNNEADTPDNFQSRRPNTSFCFLDIRSPGLGDTAMYLCATSRDGGVRQETQYFGPGTRLLVL.

V usage is TRBV6-5 and J usage is TRBJ1-1. Germline CDR1 is MNHEY and CDR2 is SVGAGI. The CDR3 loop spans 14 amino acids. The CDR3 sequence: CASSSLGFVAEAFF.

The V call is TRBV7-2, the J call TRBJ1-2. This CDR3 comprises 13 residues. Per germline, CDR1 SGHTA and CDR2 FQGNSA. CDR3: CASSAPRVWGYTF.

The CDR3 loop reads CAISGQGAEQYF. The gene calls are TRBV10-3 and TRBJ2-7; as DNA is missing, the TRBD1 call by TCRdb cannot be tested. Germline CDR1 and CDR2: ENHRY and SYGVKD. CDR3 length: 12 amino acids.

The V and J genes are TRBV7-3 and TRBJ2-1; no DNA is available, so the TRBD2 call from TCRdb remains unchecked. There are 16 residues in the CDR3. Germline loops: CDR1 SGHTA, CDR2 FQGTGA. The CDR3 sequence: CASSPNSGRAQNEQFF.

This chain connects TRBV5-1 to TRBJ2-3; the TRBD1 assignment by TCRdb is unverifiable without DNA. CDR1 SGHRS and CDR2 YFSETQ come from the germline V gene. This CDR3 region has 15 residues. The CDR3 protein is CASSLVPEVADTQYF.

The chain carries TRBV30 and TRBJ2-2. CDR3 size: 19 residues. CDR1 GTSNPN and CDR2 SVGIG come from the germline V gene (reference sequence). This CDR3 reads CAWSGYTPGLRKATGELFF.

This chain connects TRBV7-6 to TRBJ2-7; TCRdb's assignment of TRBD1 cannot be checked, as there is no DNA. CDR3 size: 14 residues. Per germline, CDR1 SGHVS and CDR2 FNYEAQ. The CDR3 protein is CASSLTDREYEQYF.

This sequence joins TRBV27 and TRBJ2-3; lacking DNA, the TRBD1 call made by TCRdb goes unchecked. Germline V gives CDR1 MNHEY, CDR2 SMNVEV (reference sequence). The CDR3 contains 16 residues. The CDR3 reads CASSRAGTGGADTQYF.

This CDR3 is CSAPQKGALYEQYF. The V and J genes are TRBV20-1 and TRBJ2-7. Per germline, CDR1 DFQATT and CDR2 SNEGSKA (reference sequence). CDR3 length: 14 residues.